This TCR beta chain derives from a study of T-cell memory formation after mild COVID-19. A word on this clonotype: What it recognizes is unknown. A much larger clone sits a single nucleotide away, making a read error possible.

Overall study results and limits: Pre-infection memory showed some responding clones, and this suggested that cross-reactive memory joined. Mainly in CM and EM were contracting CD4+ clones; CD8+ were in EMRA. Clones that contracted from day 15 to 85 were balanced CD4/CD8, while later expanders leaned CD4+.

5'RACE with constant-segment primers built TCRalpha and TCRbeta cDNA libraries with UMIs. TCRdb analysed the 5' RACE reads with MiXCR anew, one entry per CDR3 protein. This table holds about 200,000 distinct CDR3 sequences, approximately 10% found once. Trimming left V 5 bases short and J 10 bases short, with 12 bases between. This CDR3 has 13 amino acids. Germline V gene data show CDR1 as SGHTA and CDR2 as FQGNSA. The sequence was collected from a man in his late teens or twenties who had mild COVID-19 (a few samples of this study predate the infection). Cell type and time point are not known. This rearrangement joins TRBV7-2 to TRBJ1-6; D remains ambiguous. Source material: PBMCs or a T cell subset sorted from them (not recorded which). The CDR3 region is CASSHGWGSPLHF. CDR3 coding DNA: TGTGCCAGCAGCCACGGTTGGGGATCACCCCTCCACTTT.